This T cell receptor beta chain was captured by sequencing in a study of cytomegalovirus exposure and HLA in healthy donors. Study-level points and caveats: The classifier reportedly diagnosed cytomegalovirus status with high sensitivity and specificity. The authors listed 150 to 200 TCR beta chains as cytomegalovirus-associated. Subsequent analysis found a tendency for first-cohort TCR clusters to co-occur within the 100 to 150 validation repertoires.

Separate from the approximately 670-subject first cohort was the approximately 120-subject validation cohort, to which the donors belonged. CDR1 is LNHDA, CDR2 SQIVND, per germline (reference sequence). The CDR3 has 12 amino acids. Trimming stripped 5 bases from V and 4 bases from J, with 6 bases between. Regarding this clone: As yet, its antigen is unknown.

Produced via immunoSEQ multiplex PCR; TCRdb's table is partial and in-frame only. The profile shows about 120,000 clones, around 89% of them singletons. The chain joins TRBV19 to TRBJ1-5, with D hard to call. The receptor comes from a man between 18 and 35 years old in good health and CMV-seronegative. Sample: PBMCs. CDR3 sequence: CASSRTNQPQHF. Written as DNA, the CDR3 is TGTGCCAGTAGTCGAACAAATCAGCCCCAGCATTTT.